The 28 T cell receptor beta chains listed next were all sequenced from one sample in a study of blood T cell repertoires in COVID-19. Repertoires were generated with immunoSEQ multiplex PCR, while TCRdb's copy carries only in-frame clones and drops some. The sample contains nearly 300,000 clones, 88% of which appear only once. Material: peripheral blood. These receptors were taken from a woman aged 30 to 39 who had recovered from COVID-19.

V gene TRBV4-1 combines with J gene TRBJ2-1; D is perhaps TRBD1 (5 bases). The CDR3 loop spans 14 amino acids. Germline loops: CDR1 MGHRA, CDR2 YSYEKL. V lost 4 bases to trimming and J lost 4 bases, with 11 bases between them. The CDR3 DNA sequence: TGCGCCAGCAGCCGGATCGCAGGGTACAATGAGCAGTTCTTC. Amino acids: CASSRIAGYNEQFF.

The chain carries TRBV11-2 and TRBJ2-3; 11 bases match TRBD2. Germline-derived CDR1 and CDR2 are SGHAT and FQNNGV. The junction had 8 bases not matched to a gene; V was cut back by 2 bases and J by 4 bases. The CDR3 sequence is 17 residues long. CDR3 sequence reads: CASSLFRTSGGSDTQYF. The CDR3 region has the DNA TGTGCCAGCAGCTTATTCCGAACTAGCGGGGGATCAGATACGCAGTATTTT.

This rearrangement joins TRBV28 to TRBJ1-1, with TRBD1 as a possible D gene (5 bases). Germline V gene sequence: CDR1 MDHEN, CDR2 SYDVKM. Trimming removed 2 bases at V and 1 base at J, with 14 bases between. The CDR3 spans 16 residues. The DNA of the CDR3 is TGTGCCAGCAGTTTAACGGGTTTGCAGGGGAACACTGAAGCTTTCTTT. The encoded protein is CASSLTGLQGNTEAFF.

This chain links TRBV29-1 with TRBJ2-7; D is unclear. Germline V gene data show CDR1 as SQVTM and CDR2 as ANQGSEA. V was pared by 5 bases and J by 4 bases, with 9 bases between. The CDR3 covers 11 residues. As DNA, the CDR3 is TGCAGCGTTCTTTTCGGGTACGAGCAGTACTTC. Translating it yields CSVLFGYEQYF.

The chain uses TRBV12-3 or TRBV12-4 and TRBJ2-7; 11 bases agree with TRBD2. Trimming took 6 bases from V and 5 from J; bases not matched to a gene: 3. The CDR3 has 13 amino acids. The DNA of the CDR3 is TGTGCCAGCAGGGGACTAGCGGTAAACGAGCAGTACTTC. As protein: CASRGLAVNEQYF.

This clone was seen only a few times. This sequence joins TRBV28 and TRBJ1-2; no firm D call. CDR1 and CDR2 (germline): MDHEN, SYDVKM. The CDR3 runs 12 residues. V was clipped by 5 bases and J by 8 bases, with 12 bases between them. CDR3 sequence: CASSREQRGYTF. The CDR3 bases are TGTGCCAGCAGTCGCGAGCAGCGGGGCTACACCTTC.

The chain is built from TRBV5-1 and TRBJ2-2; tentatively, D is TRBD2 (6 bases). Germline assignment: CDR1 SGHRS and CDR2 YFSETQ. With 8 bases removed from V and 1 base from J, the gap between germline ends came to 18 bases. The CDR3 is 16 residues long. In DNA, the CDR3 is TGCGCCAGTCTTCCCCAACTAGCTGGGAACACCGGGGAGCTGTTTTTT. Translation: CASLPQLAGNTGELFF.

As for this clone: Its ends do not fully match the called genes, so a read error is possible. J is TRBJ1-2 and V is TRBV9; a weak D match, TRBD1 (5 bases). CDR1 is SGDLS and CDR2 is YYNGEE in the germline V gene. The CDR3 is 13 amino acids. This chain's CDR3 is CASTVGESYGYTF. CDR3 nucleotide sequence: TGTGCCAGCACCGTAGGGGAGAGCTATGGCTACACCTTC.

The V gene is TRBV29-1, the J gene TRBJ2-3, with 8 bases fitting TRBD2. The length of the CDR3 is 14 residues. Trimming at V came to 7 bases and at J to 2 bases, leaving 8 bases not matched to a gene. Germline CDR1 reads SQVTM; CDR2 reads ANQGSEA. The CDR3 DNA reads as TGCAGCGGATGTAGCGGGGATAACACAGATACGCAGTATTTT. Amino acids: CSGCSGDNTDTQYF.

J is TRBJ2-3 and V is TRBV7-3; TRBD2 aligns across 10 bases. The CDR3 totals 16 residues. The V and J ends lost 1 base and 5 bases, in that order; junction bases with no gene match: 6. Looked up from germline, CDR1 is SGHTA and CDR2 is FQGTGA. The CDR3 loop reads CASSLSSGGLRDTQYF. CDR3 coding DNA: TGTGCCAGCAGCTTAAGTAGCGGGGGGTTAAGAGATACGCAGTATTTT.

The genes are TRBV12-3 or TRBV12-4 and TRBJ2-3, with D perhaps matching TRBD2 (7 bases). Trimming shortened V by 3 bases and J by 5 bases, and 9 bases separated the two germline ends. The CDR3 length is 13 residues. The CDR3 sequence: CASSFGGLDTQYF. The CDR3 DNA is TGTGCCAGCAGTTTCGGGGGGCTAGATACGCAGTATTTT.

V usage is TRBV18 and J usage is TRBJ1-2; a weak D match, TRBD1 (5 bases). The V gene lost 4 bases and the J gene lost 2 bases, with 11 bases spanning the gap. There are 14 residues in the CDR3. Germline V gives CDR1 KGHSH, CDR2 LQKENI. CDR3 coding DNA: TGTGCCAGCTCACAAGCCAGGGAAAACTATGGCTACACCTTC. This translates into CASSQARENYGYTF.

V gene TRBV5-6 combines with J gene TRBJ1-1, with D hard to call. CDR1 SGHDT and CDR2 YYEEEE come from the germline V gene. This CDR3 region has 18 residues. V lost 4 bases and J lost 0, with 22 bases in between. The CDR3 sequence is CASSRITIRQAMNTEAFF. CDR3 sequence (DNA): TGTGCCAGCAGCCGGATTACGATACGGCAGGCGATGAACACTGAAGCTTTCTTT.

Here the CDR3 DNA reads TGTGCCAGCAGTTACTGGACAGGGGGCCCAGAGACCCAGTACTTC. Its translation is CASSYWTGGPETQYF. The V gene is TRBV6-2 or TRBV6-3, the J gene TRBJ2-5; TRBD1 agrees at 11 bases. CDR1 is MNHEY, CDR2 SVGEGT, per germline. This CDR3 has 15 amino acids. After removal of 1 base from V and 4 bases from J, the junction contained 2 bases not matched to a gene.

The gene calls are TRBV11-2 and TRBJ2-3, with TRBD2 as a possible D gene (5 bases). The length of the CDR3 is 15 residues. The germline V and J ends were trimmed by 5 bases and 3 bases, with 15 bases remaining between them. CDR1 is SGHAT, CDR2 FQNNGV, per germline. CDR3: CASSGAGFGTDTQYF. The CDR3 bases are TGTGCCAGCAGCGGCGCGGGCTTCGGGACAGATACGCAGTATTTT.

The rearrangement joins TRBV5-1 to TRBJ1-5; 9 bases align to TRBD1. This CDR3 has 14 residues. Trimming cost V 0 bases and J 7 bases; bases outside gene matches: 2. The germline gives CDR1 SGHRS, CDR2 YFSETQ. The CDR3 sequence: CASSLGTGVQPQHF. In DNA form, the CDR3 reads TGCGCCAGCAGCTTGGGGACAGGGGTGCAGCCCCAGCATTTT.

The chain employs TRBV5-6 and TRBJ2-4, with D perhaps matching TRBD1 (5 bases). The germline V gene encodes CDR1 SGHDT and CDR2 YYEEEE. This CDR3 comprises 16 residues. V was trimmed by 0 bases and J by 2 bases, leaving 12 bases between them. The CDR3 nucleotides read TGTGCCAGCAGCTTGGACATAGGGGTTCCCAAAAACATTCAGTACTTC. As protein: CASSLDIGVPKNIQYF.

The V gene is TRBV3-1 (or the pseudogene TRBV3-2), the J gene TRBJ1-5, with a tentative D call TRBD1 (5 bases). Trimming removed 2 bases from V and 7 bases from J, with 9 bases in between. This CDR3 comprises 13 residues. The germline V gene encodes CDR1 LGHDT and CDR2 YNNKEL (reference sequence). DNA of the CDR3: TGTGCCAGCAGCCAACCAGGGCGGCAGCCCCAGCATTTT. This sequence encodes CASSQPGRQPQHF.

This clone was seen only once. The chain combines TRBV6-6 with TRBJ2-3, with D possibly being TRBD2 (5 bases). Between the trimmed V and J ends, which lost 6 bases and 2 bases, there was a span of 12 bases. In germline, CDR1 is MNHNY, CDR2 SVGAGI (reference sequence). CDR3 length: 14 residues. The CDR3 reads CASRADGVTDTQYF. Written as DNA, the CDR3 is TGTGCCAGCAGAGCCGACGGGGTCACAGATACGCAGTATTTT.

The chain links TRBV24-1 to TRBJ2-1, with a weak D call TRBD2 (5 bases). The CDR3 spans 17 residues. CDR1 KGHDR and CDR2 SFDVKD come from the germline V gene. V was pared by 3 bases and J by 5 bases, with 19 bases between. The CDR3 loop reads CATSDSPLGRIHNEQFF. The CDR3 DNA sequence: TGTGCCACCAGTGATAGCCCACTAGGCCGTATCCACAATGAGCAGTTCTTC.

V usage is TRBV7-9 and J usage is TRBJ1-6, with D possibly TRBD1 on 5 matching bases. The germline CDR1 and CDR2 sequences are SEHNR and FQNEAQ (reference sequence). CDR3 length: 18 residues. Trimming removed 5 bases from V and 1 base from J, with 18 bases in between. In nucleotides, the CDR3 is TGTGCCAGCAGCACAACCGGGACGGGGGGATCCTATAATTCACCCCTCCACTTT. Its protein is CASSTTGTGGSYNSPLHF.

This sequence joins TRBV5-6 and TRBJ2-3; a possible D gene is TRBD2 (6 bases). Germline CDR1 and CDR2: SGHDT and YYEEEE. This CDR3 is built from 15 residues. V was clipped by 1 base and J by 3 bases, with 12 bases between them. In nucleotides, the CDR3 is TGTGCCAGCAGCTTGCCCGGGAGCCAAACAGATACGCAGTATTTT. Translation gives CASSLPGSQTDTQYF.

The gene calls are TRBV5-4 and TRBJ1-3; TRBD1 is a possible D gene (6 bases). Germline-derived CDR1 and CDR2 are SGHNT and YYREEE (reference sequence). V lost 0 bases and J 0 bases, leaving 13 bases between the germline ends. The CDR3 extends over 17 amino acids. CDR3 bases: TGTGCCAGCAGCTTGGAGGGGGTACTCAGCTCTGGAAACACCATATATTTT. Its protein product is CASSLEGVLSSGNTIYF.

The chain links TRBV27 to TRBJ1-1, with D possibly matching TRBD1 (6 bases). V was cut by 2 bases and J by 10 bases, with 20 bases left in between. This CDR3 contains 15 residues. Germline CDR1 is MNHEY and CDR2 is SMNVEV (reference sequence). The CDR3 DNA follows: TGTGCCAGCAGTTTAGGGGGGGGGCGGACCGAAGGAGCTTTCTTT. Translated: CASSLGGGRTEGAFF.

The chain combines TRBV19 with TRBJ1-5; 8 bases agree with TRBD1. This CDR3 spans 14 amino acids. Germline V gene data show CDR1 as LNHDA and CDR2 as SQIVND (reference sequence). Germline trimming cut 7 bases from V and 4 bases from J; bases unmatched to any gene: 6. DNA for the CDR3: TGTGCCAGTACCGTAGACAGGGGAAATCAGCCCCAGCATTTT. Protein sequence: CASTVDRGNQPQHF.

The gene calls are TRBV29-1 and TRBJ2-2; D might be TRBD2 (5 bases). The CDR3 has 12 residues. V was pared by 7 bases and J by 1 base, with 7 bases between. The germline gives CDR1 SQVTM, CDR2 ANQGSEA. CDR3 amino acids: CSGGRNTGELFF. CDR3 DNA: TGCAGCGGAGGGAGGAACACCGGGGAGCTGTTTTTT.

The rearrangement links TRBV13 to TRBJ1-1; 7 bases line up with TRBD1. Germline trimming cut 2 bases from V and 6 bases from J; bases unmatched to any gene: 15. Per germline, CDR1 PRHDT and CDR2 FYEKMQ (reference sequence). The length of the CDR3 is 17 residues. CDR3 nucleotides: TGTGCCAGCAGCTTATTCGGAAGGGGGCAGGGAGGTCCTGAAGCTTTCTTT. Its translation is CASSLFGRGQGGPEAFF.

The J gene is TRBJ1-5, the V gene TRBV5-1, with D unclear. Germline lookup yields CDR1 SGHRS and CDR2 YFSETQ. With 1 base removed from V and 7 bases from J, the gap between germline ends came to 15 bases. The CDR3 runs to 15 residues. CDR3 in DNA: TGCGCCAGCAGCTTGTGGTACGGGGATGAACAGCCCCAGCATTTT. Its protein is CASSLWYGDEQPQHF.